The 23 T cell receptor beta chains presented below share a single source sample, sequenced in a study of PD-1 blockade in classical Hodgkin lymphoma. As for time point: newly diagnosed, previously untreated cHL patient sample. Assay used: immunoSEQ multiplex PCR; TCRdb lists only in-frame clones, some missing. The sample contains over 60,000 clones, over 90% of which appear only once. Sequencing was performed on peripheral blood mononuclear cells (PBMCs). The receptors shown here come from a human donor with classical Hodgkin lymphoma.

This clone was seen just once. The V and J genes are TRBV7-9 and TRBJ2-5; the D gene is possibly TRBD1 (5 bases). V lost 1 base to trimming and J lost 9 bases, with 12 bases between them. The germline gives CDR1 SEHNR, CDR2 FQNEAQ (reference sequence). The CDR3 loop spans 13 amino acids. The CDR3 DNA reads TGTGCCAGCAGCTTAGAAGGGGTTGAGGCCCAGTACTTC. This encodes CASSLEGVEAQYF. The complete variable domain, with remaining parts taken from reference TRBV7-9 and TRBJ2-5, reads DTGVSQNPRHKITKRGQNVTFRCDPISEHNRLYWYRQTLGQGPEFLTYFQNEAQLEKSRLLSDRFSAERPKGSFSTLEIQRTEQGDSAMYLCASSLEGVEAQYFGPGTRLLVL.

The chain combines TRBV7-9 with TRBJ2-7, with 7 bases fitting TRBD1. Germline CDR1 and CDR2: SEHNR and FQNEAQ (reference sequence). The CDR3 totals 14 residues. The V gene end was trimmed by 4 bases and the J gene end by 4 bases; junction bases not matched to a gene: 7. CDR3 sequence reads: CASSSSGQPYEQYF. DNA of the CDR3: TGTGCCAGCAGCTCCTCGGGACAGCCGTACGAGCAGTACTTC.

This clone has just one count. The chain recombines TRBV11-3 with TRBJ2-3, with no clear D. The CDR3 has 13 amino acids. Germline V gene sequence: CDR1 SGHNT, CDR2 YENEEA. The V gene lost 8 bases and the J gene lost 2 bases, with 11 bases spanning the gap. CDR3 sequence reads: CASGVQNTDTQYF. The CDR3 bases are TGTGCCAGCGGGGTTCAGAACACAGATACGCAGTATTTT.

This rearrangement joins TRBV18 to TRBJ1-2, with D tentatively TRBD1 (5 bases). The V gene lost 3 bases and the J gene lost 0 bases, with 11 bases spanning the gap. This CDR3 is built from 15 residues. From germline, CDR1 is KGHSH and CDR2 LQKENI. The CDR3 sequence is CASSPPTATNYGYTF. The CDR3 DNA reads TGTGCCAGCTCACCCCCGACAGCTACTAACTATGGCTACACCTTC.

V usage is TRBV28 and J usage is TRBJ2-3, with TRBD2 matching over 7 bases. This CDR3 contains 14 residues. The V gene's germline CDR1 is MDHEN and CDR2 SYDVKM. The V and J ends lost 5 bases and 0 bases, in that order; junction bases with no gene match: 2. CDR3 coding DNA: TGTGCCAGCAGTGGGGGGGTTAGCACAGATACGCAGTATTTT. This sequence encodes CASSGGVSTDTQYF.

The chain joins TRBV19 to TRBJ1-1; D gene uncertain. Trimming pared 1 base from V and 4 bases from J, leaving 16 bases between. The CDR3 runs 16 residues. CDR1 and CDR2 from the germline V gene are LNHDA and SQIVND (reference sequence). The DNA for the CDR3 is TGTGCCAGTAGTATAGCCGTACGTAAAGGGAGCACTGAAGCTTTCTTT. It is translated as CASSIAVRKGSTEAFF.

The J gene is TRBJ2-1, the V gene TRBV28, with D possibly matching TRBD2 (5 bases). The CDR3 is 15 residues long. Germline V gene data show CDR1 as MDHEN and CDR2 as SYDVKM. The V and J ends lost 2 bases and 4 bases respectively, with 12 bases between them. The DNA for the CDR3 is TGTGCCAGCAGTTTAGCGGGCCTCGTGTACAATGAGCAGTTCTTC. It translates to CASSLAGLVYNEQFF.

The V call is TRBV19, the J call TRBJ2-6; D ambiguous. The CDR3 extends over 16 amino acids. Trimming cost V 3 bases and J 0 bases, with 9 bases left between them. From germline, CDR1 is LNHDA and CDR2 SQIVND (reference sequence). CDR3 protein: CASSINAISGANVLTF. CDR3 DNA: TGTGCCAGTAGTATTAATGCGATCTCTGGGGCCAACGTCCTGACTTTC.

The chain joins TRBV7-2 to TRBJ2-3; weak D call: TRBD1 (5 bases). V lost 5 bases to trimming and J lost 0 bases, with 15 bases between them. CDR1 is SGHTA, CDR2 FQGNSA, per germline. This CDR3 is built from 16 residues. CDR3 bases: TGTGCCAGCAGCCCCCGGCAGGGAAGGAGCACAGATACGCAGTATTTT. This translates into CASSPRQGRSTDTQYF.

The chain links TRBV29-1 to TRBJ1-5, with D uncertain. The CDR3 has 14 residues. Germline V gives CDR1 SQVTM, CDR2 ANQGSEA. The V gene lost 6 bases and the J gene lost 1 base, with 13 bases spanning the gap. CDR3 coding DNA: TGCAGCGTGAGACTGGGTGGGAGCAATCAGCCCCAGCATTTT. Residues: CSVRLGGSNQPQHF. Together with reference TRBV29-1 and TRBJ1-5, the CDR3 gives the full variable domain: SAVISQKPSRDICQRGTSLTIQCQVDSQVTMMFWYRQQPGQSLTLIATANQGSEATYESGFVIDKFPISRPNLTFSTLTVSNMSPEDSSIYLCSVRLGGSNQPQHFGDGTRLSIL.

The chain couples TRBV19 to TRBJ2-7; D is perhaps TRBD1 (6 bases). The CDR3 is 13 amino acids. Germline CDR1 LNHDA, CDR2 SQIVND (reference sequence). Trimming pared 7 bases from V and 10 bases from J, leaving 20 bases between. The CDR3 sequence: CASTARGTYNQYF. In DNA, the CDR3 is TGTGCCAGTACCGCGAGGGGGACGTATAATCAGTACTTC.

This rearrangement joins TRBV7-2 to TRBJ1-3; D gene unclear. The germline gives CDR1 SGHTA, CDR2 FQGNSA. The V end lost 4 bases, the J end lost 7 bases, and 8 bases lay between the germline ends. This CDR3 spans 12 amino acids. The CDR3 reads CASSSGLNTIYF. CDR3 in DNA: TGTGCCAGCAGCTCCGGTCTGAACACCATATATTTT.

The chain carries TRBV4-3 and TRBJ2-1; D gene unclear. The CDR3 loop spans 11 amino acids. Germline V gives CDR1 LGHNA, CDR2 YSLEER. V was pared by 5 bases and J by 5 bases, with 4 bases between. The CDR3 loop is CASSVHNEQFF. Here the CDR3 DNA reads TGCGCCAGCAGCGTACACAATGAGCAGTTCTTC.

The chain recombines TRBV27 with TRBJ1-6; D is possibly TRBD1 (5 bases). Trimming took 1 base from V and 0 from J, leaving 13 bases between them. Germline CDR1 MNHEY, CDR2 SMNVEV (reference sequence). The CDR3 is 18 amino acids. The CDR3 sequence is CASSLWVGGSSYNSPLHF. The CDR3 DNA sequence: TGTGCCAGCAGTTTATGGGTGGGGGGAAGCTCCTATAATTCACCCCTCCACTTT.

This clone showed up just once. This chain joins TRBV19 and TRBJ2-2, with 8 bases that match TRBD2. The junction had 2 bases not matched to a gene; V was cut back by 5 bases and J by 6 bases. The CDR3 is 13 residues long. Germline CDR1 is LNHDA and CDR2 is SQIVND (reference sequence). The CDR3 region is CASSRGGPGELFF. CDR3 nucleotide sequence: TGTGCCAGTAGTCGGGGGGGACCCGGGGAGCTGTTTTTT.

This clone was detected only a few times. This rearrangement joins TRBV5-1 to TRBJ1-2; D is perhaps TRBD1 (5 bases). This CDR3 is 18 amino acids long. V was cut by 2 bases and J by 2 bases, with 22 bases left in between. Per the germline V gene, CDR1 is SGHRS and CDR2 is YFSETQ. CDR3 loop: CASSLDNPAPGRNYGYTF. The CDR3 nucleotides read TGCGCCAGCAGCTTAGATAATCCAGCCCCGGGACGGAACTATGGCTACACCTTC.

The chain links TRBV7-3 to TRBJ1-2; 10 bases agree with TRBD1. CDR1 is SGHTA and CDR2 is FQGTGA in the germline V gene. This CDR3 contains 15 residues. V trimming: 5 bases; J trimming: 4 bases; junction bases outside the gene matches: 7. CDR3 sequence (DNA): TGTGCCAGCAGCCTCCGGGACAGGGGTACCTATGGCTACACCTTC. It codes for CASSLRDRGTYGYTF.

The V gene is TRBV19, the J gene TRBJ1-2, with no clear D. Trimming left V 3 bases short and J 4 bases short, with 6 bases between. The CDR3 length is 12 residues. Germline lookup yields CDR1 LNHDA and CDR2 SQIVND (reference sequence). The CDR3 here is CASSMVIYGYTF. The DNA of the CDR3 is TGTGCCAGTAGTATGGTCATCTATGGCTACACCTTC.

The V and J genes are TRBV7-2 and TRBJ2-7; TRBD2 aligns across 12 bases. Germline CDR1 SGHTA, CDR2 FQGNSA. The trim removed 1 base at V and 4 bases at J, leaving 8 bases unmatched. This CDR3 has 17 amino acids. Here the CDR3 DNA reads TGTGCCAGCAGCTTAGGGGTGGTGCTAGCGGGAGGGTACGAGCAGTACTTC. Translated: CASSLGVVLAGGYEQYF.

V usage is TRBV27 and J usage is TRBJ2-7; D is perhaps TRBD1 (5 bases). The CDR3 is made up of 14 amino acids. Trimming cost V 6 bases and J 2 bases, with 14 bases left between them. The V gene's germline CDR1 is MNHEY and CDR2 SMNVEV (reference sequence). This CDR3 is CASSHDSPTYEQYF. The CDR3 DNA is TGTGCCAGCAGCCATGACAGCCCCACCTACGAGCAGTACTTC.

The V and J genes are TRBV7-2 and TRBJ1-1; a possible D gene is TRBD1 (5 bases). Germline V gene sequence: CDR1 SGHTA, CDR2 FQGNSA. The V gene lost 2 bases and the J gene lost 4 bases, with 17 bases spanning the gap. The CDR3 is made up of 16 amino acids. The chain's CDR3 is CASSLFFGRVGTEAFF. CDR3 nucleotide sequence: TGTGCCAGCAGCTTATTTTTTGGCAGGGTCGGCACTGAAGCTTTCTTT.

This chain connects TRBV4-2 to TRBJ2-7; TRBD2 matches at 8 bases. Germline V CDR1 and CDR2: LGHNA, YNFKEQ. CDR3 length: 14 amino acids. V shed 3 bases, J shed 1 base, and the junction held 2 bases outside the gene matches. CDR3 sequence reads: CASSQGLVSYEQYF. The CDR3 DNA is TGTGCCAGCAGCCAGGGACTAGTTTCCTACGAGCAGTACTTC.

V usage is TRBV5-8 and J usage is TRBJ1-4; TRBD1 agrees at 7 bases. J gave up 6 bases and V 4 bases, and 12 bases lay outside the gene matches. The CDR3 is 16 residues long. CDR1 and CDR2 from the germline V gene are SGHTS and YDEGEE. The chain's CDR3 is CASSIGSAGGYEKLFF. In DNA, the CDR3 is TGTGCCAGCAGCATTGGTAGTGCAGGGGGATATGAAAAACTGTTTTTT.